This T cell receptor (beta chain) originates from a study of shared clonotypes between healthy human individuals. Study background: Those who served as donors were a couple of women and a few men between the ages of 18 and 49. Each donor's CD4 naive and CD4 memory cells filled three plates apiece, CD8 naive two, and CD8 memory one. Study-level findings and limits: Clonotype sharing among donors was expected to depend on sequencing depth.

The naive CD8 population came from CD45RO-negative cells selected for CCR7, without terminally differentiated effector memory CD45RA+ cells. Germline V gives CDR1 MNHEY, CDR2 SMNVEV (reference sequence). The CDR3 length is 15 residues. Losses at the gene ends were 3 bases for V and 0 bases for J; bases not matched to a gene: 4. Splitting of each subset's genomic DNA was done evenly across several immunoSEQ plates. Using immunoSEQ multiplex PCR, the repertoire was profiled, and TCRdb retains in-frame clones only, with some absent. The repertoire holds about 750,000 clones, almost 95% seen once, with under 30% in the top ten. With regard to this clone: What it binds is unknown.

This chain connects TRBV27 to TRBJ2-7, with TRBD2 matching 8 bases. The specimen sequenced was naive CD8+ T cells sorted from blood. This receptor was identified in a man aged 25-40 years in good health. The CDR3 DNA is TGTGCCAGCAGTTTTCGGGGGGGCGACTCCTACGAGCAGTACTTC. This gives the protein CASSFRGGDSYEQYF.